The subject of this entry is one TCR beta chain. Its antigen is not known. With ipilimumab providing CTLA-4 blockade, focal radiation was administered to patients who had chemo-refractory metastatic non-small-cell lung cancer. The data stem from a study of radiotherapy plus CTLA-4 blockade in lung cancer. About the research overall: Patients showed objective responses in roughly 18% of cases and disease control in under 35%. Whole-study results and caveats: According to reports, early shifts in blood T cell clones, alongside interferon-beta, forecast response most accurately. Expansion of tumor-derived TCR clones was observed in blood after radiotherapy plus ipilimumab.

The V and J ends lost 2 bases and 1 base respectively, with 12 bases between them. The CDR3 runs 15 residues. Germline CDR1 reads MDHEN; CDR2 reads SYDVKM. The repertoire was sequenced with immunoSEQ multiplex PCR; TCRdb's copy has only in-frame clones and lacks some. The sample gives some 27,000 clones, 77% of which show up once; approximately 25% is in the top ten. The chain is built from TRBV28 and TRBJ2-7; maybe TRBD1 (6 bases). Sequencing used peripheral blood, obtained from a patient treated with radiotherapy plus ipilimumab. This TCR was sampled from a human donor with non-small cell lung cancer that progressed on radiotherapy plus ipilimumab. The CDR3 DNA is TGTGCCAGCAGTTTAGTAAGGCAGGGGTCCTACGAGCAGTACTTC. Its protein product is CASSLVRQGSYEQYF.